The 8 T cell receptor beta chains in this list originate from one sample, sequenced in a study of T cells after yellow fever vaccination. TCRdb reanalysed the 5' RACE reads using MiXCR and keeps one entry per CDR3 protein. Of roughly 260,000 distinct CDR3 sequences listed, about an eighth are singletons. The sequencing used CD4+ T cells sorted from PBMCs, collected 45 days after the yellow fever booster vaccination. These receptors were taken from a man under 40 who received the YFV17D yellow fever vaccine.

This clonotype was detected many times. The rearrangement joins TRBV6-2 or TRBV6-3 to TRBJ1-5; no definite D call. V was trimmed by 9 bases and J by 4 bases, leaving 7 bases between them. Germline assignment: CDR1 MNHEY and CDR2 SVGEGT. The CDR3 runs 11 residues. The CDR3 coding sequence is TGTGCCAGTGGTAGGAATCAGCCCCAGCATTTT. Its protein is CASGRNQPQHF.

This clonotype was counted between two and nine times. This chain joins TRBV5-1 and TRBJ2-7; D is possibly TRBD2 (5 bases). This CDR3 has 13 residues. In germline, CDR1 is SGHRS, CDR2 YFSETQ. Trimming left V 5 bases short and J 5 bases short, with 14 bases between. In DNA, the CDR3 is TGCGCCAGCAGGCCCGACCTAGCCCACGAGCAGTACTTC. Translation gives CASRPDLAHEQYF. The full variable domain, its missing parts supplied by reference TRBV5-1 and TRBJ2-7, is KAGVTQTPRYLIKTRGQQVTLSCSPISGHRSVSWYQQTPGQGLQFLFEYFSETQRNKGNFPGRFSGRQFSNSRSEMNVSTLELGDSALYLCASRPDLAHEQYFGPGTRLTVT.

In this sample, this clonotype turned up a few times. V gene TRBV18 combines with J gene TRBJ1-5; 8 bases are shared with TRBD1. The CDR3 is 13 amino acids. CDR1 and CDR2 from the germline V gene are KGHSH and LQKENI. Trimming took 8 bases from V and 7 from J; bases not matched to a gene: 7. CDR3 nucleotides: TGTGCCAGCAAACAGGGGGGGATGCAGCCCCAGCATTTT. Protein: CASKQGGMQPQHF.

This clonotype has a handful of counts. The chain employs TRBV4-3 and TRBJ2-5, with 7 bases matching TRBD1. This CDR3 comprises 15 residues. Germline V gene sequence: CDR1 LGHNA, CDR2 YSLEER. J was trimmed by 5 bases and V by 0 bases; bases with no gene match: 6. The CDR3 region is CASSQEGGRAETQYF. The CDR3 region has the DNA TGCGCCAGCAGCCAAGAAGGGGGCAGGGCCGAGACCCAGTACTTC.

The chain links TRBV7-8 to TRBJ2-1, with D tentatively TRBD1 (5 bases). CDR1 is SGHVS and CDR2 is FQNEAQ in the germline V gene. The CDR3 runs to 14 residues. V was shortened by 3 bases and J by 9 bases, with 15 bases between the two germline ends. CDR3 amino acids: CASSLTAVVGEQFF. In nucleotides, the CDR3 is TGTGCCAGCAGCTTGACAGCCGTAGTTGGTGAGCAGTTCTTC.

The chain is built from TRBV5-4 and TRBJ2-7; 9 bases fit TRBD2. Germline CDR1 is SGHNT and CDR2 is YYREEE (reference sequence). The CDR3 covers 15 residues. Trimming removed 0 bases from V and 6 bases from J; junction bases left unmatched: 7. The CDR3 nucleotides read TGTGCCAGCAGCTTGGAGGGCGGGAGGGCCGCCGAGCAGTACTTC. Amino acids: CASSLEGGRAAEQYF. The entire variable domain, with the rest obtained from reference TRBV5-4 and TRBJ2-7, is as follows: ETGVTQSPTHLIKTRGQQVTLRCSSQSGHNTVSWYQQALGQGPQFIFQYYREEENGRGNFPPRFSGLQFPNYSSELNVNALELDDSALYLCASSLEGGRAAEQYFGPGTRLTVT.

There are many counts of this clonotype. The chain uses TRBV29-1 and TRBJ2-5; 10 nucleotides match TRBD2. With V trimmed by 5 bases and J by 4 bases, 10 bases remained unmatched. The CDR3 length is 15 residues. CDR1 and CDR2 from the germline V gene are SQVTM and ANQGSEA. The CDR3 reads CSVKPLAGARETQYF. The CDR3 DNA reads TGCAGCGTTAAACCCCTAGCGGGAGCGAGAGAGACCCAGTACTTC.

The chain carries TRBV5-1 and TRBJ2-2; no clear D gene. Per germline, CDR1 SGHRS and CDR2 YFSETQ. Trimming pared 0 bases from V and 4 bases from J, leaving 13 bases between. The CDR3 runs 16 residues. The DNA for the CDR3 is TGCGCCAGCAGCTTGGAAGGAAGTCACAGCACCGGGGAGCTGTTTTTT. Amino acids: CASSLEGSHSTGELFF.